This T cell receptor beta chain was profiled in a study of T cell responses to AZD1222 COVID-19 vaccine. Assay: immunoSEQ multiplex PCR; the TCRdb copy retains only in-frame clones and omits some. Here the sample spans fewer than 150,000 clones, 93% being singletons. Of note for this clone: What it binds is not known.

Study-level points and caveats: Reportedly, nearly half of unique spike TCRs recognized epitopes outside B.1.351/B.1.1.7 mutations. Clonal diversity may have been underestimated, and the donors were mostly white British, with more females than males.

The germline gives CDR1 MNHEY, CDR2 SMNVEV (reference sequence). The V gene end was trimmed by 7 bases and the J gene end by 6 bases; junction bases not matched to a gene: 18. This CDR3 is 18 amino acids long. Pooled in the analysis were second doses at about 4 or about 12 weeks. The sequence derives from an adult who received the AZD1222 COVID-19 vaccine. The material sequenced was peripheral blood, taken 28 days after the second AZD1222 dose. The V gene is TRBV27, the J gene TRBJ2-2; 9 positions match TRBD2. The chain's CDR3 is CASTGTDGLAGSPGELFF. The CDR3 DNA sequence: TGTGCCAGCACCGGGACGGACGGGCTAGCGGGATCCCCCGGGGAGCTGTTTTTT.